The clone carrying this TCR beta chain was recorded a few times. The data are from a study of blood T cells in healthy people across ages. Next came a second PCR, run for about 7 to 12 cycles, which used a sample-barcoded 5' primer along with a J-beta primer mix. CDR3-containing paired-end reads numbered at least 2.5 million in each sample. TCRdb fed the 5' RACE reads into MiXCR, producing one record per CDR3 protein. Among 850,000 to 1,100,000 distinct CDR3 sequences listed, less than 45% were seen once. Those donating, healthy Caucasian individuals from Russia, were aged roughly 6 to 95. This CDR3 has 16 amino acids. Germline assignment: CDR1 MNHNS and CDR2 SASEGT. V was shortened by 4 bases and J by 0 bases, with 14 bases between the two germline ends.

The rearrangement links TRBV6-1 to TRBJ2-3; possibly TRBD1 for D (6 bases). The sequencing input was blood. The clonotype originates from a man between 18 and 35 years old in good health. Written as DNA, the CDR3 is TGTGCCAGCAGTGCTAACAGGGAGTGGAGCACAGATACGCAGTATTTT. Translating gives CASSANREWSTDTQYF.